The 5 T cell receptor beta chains in this list originate from one sample, sequenced in a study of spatial heterogeneity in lung cancer. Study conclusions and caveats: Counts that tracked tumor mutation counts were those of expanded intratumoral alpha and beta TCRs.

No antigens are known for them. This sample's time point: sample taken at primary tumor resection. TCRdb re-derived calls from the 5' RACE reads in MiXCR, one entry per CDR3 protein. Of around 2,700 distinct CDR3 sequences in the sample, 6% to 7% were seen once. This specimen was lung tumor tissue, taken at surgery. The receptors stem from a male donor with early-stage non-small cell lung cancer.

This clonotype is medium-sized by share. The V call is TRBV7-8, the J call TRBJ2-7; D assignment may be TRBD1 or TRBD2 (6 bases each). The CDR3 has 14 residues. The germline V gene encodes CDR1 SGHVS and CDR2 FQNEAQ. Trimming removed 1 base at V and 3 bases at J, with 10 bases between. Here the CDR3 DNA reads TGTGCCAGCAGCTTAGGGGGGGCCCTCTACGAGCAGTACTTC. Protein sequence: CASSLGGALYEQYF.

This clonotype rates as medium-sized. The chain recombines TRBV28 with TRBJ2-3, with 10 positions matching TRBD2. The V gene end was trimmed by 4 bases and the J gene end by 3 bases; junction bases not matched to a gene: 7. The CDR3 is 16 residues long. Germline V lookup: CDR1 MDHEN, CDR2 SYDVKM. The CDR3 loop reads CASSSPQREGTDTQYF. CDR3 DNA: TGTGCCAGCAGTTCCCCCCAGCGGGAGGGAACAGATACGCAGTATTTT.

This clonotype is deemed medium-sized. This chain uses TRBV18 with TRBJ2-1; tentative D call: TRBD1 (6 bases). The CDR3 sequence is 14 residues long. The germline CDR1 and CDR2 sequences are KGHSH and LQKENI. V lost 5 bases to trimming and J lost 4 bases, with 12 bases between them. CDR3 protein: CASSGQGGYNEQFF. Written as DNA, the CDR3 is TGTGCCAGCTCAGGACAAGGGGGATACAATGAGCAGTTCTTC.

Relative to its sample, this clonotype is medium-sized. The chain recombines TRBV5-1 with TRBJ2-1, with D possibly being TRBD2 (5 bases). Germline loops: CDR1 SGHRS, CDR2 YFSETQ. The V and J ends lost 3 bases and 3 bases respectively, with 7 bases between them. The CDR3 has 13 amino acids. The CDR3 here is CASSSRDYNEQFF. Here the CDR3 DNA reads TGCGCCAGCAGCTCGAGGGACTACAATGAGCAGTTCTTC.

This clonotype is classed as medium-sized. The chain joins TRBV5-5 to TRBJ1-2; D is unclear. Germline CDR1 SGHKS, CDR2 YYEKEE (reference sequence). Trimming stripped 4 bases from V and 9 bases from J, with 13 bases between. The CDR3 runs 12 residues. This chain's CDR3 is CASSVGGTSYTF. The DNA of the CDR3 is TGTGCCAGCAGCGTGGGAGGTACAAGCTACACCTTC.